Following are 2 T cell receptor beta chains from one sample sequenced in a study of blood T cell repertoires in COVID-19. Sequencing was performed with immunoSEQ multiplex PCR; in TCRdb, only in-frame clones are kept and a portion is missing. The data show fewer than 500,000 clones, around 86% seen once. Sequenced: peripheral blood. The receptors shown here come from a woman aged 25 to 39 with active or convalescent COVID-19.

This clone was observed once. The rearrangement links TRBV9 to TRBJ2-4, with TRBD1 identical over 8 bases. The CDR3 loop spans 14 amino acids. Trimming at V came to 3 bases and at J to 4 bases, leaving 3 bases not matched to a gene. CDR1 and CDR2 (germline): SGDLS, YYNGEE. The CDR3 loop is CASSGWTGKNIQYF. DNA for the CDR3: TGTGCCAGCAGCGGATGGACAGGGAAAAACATTCAGTACTTC.

This clone was seen more than once but under ten times. Other DNA sequences in this specimen translate into the identical CDR3. CDR3 sequence (DNA): TGTGCCAGTAGTATTCAGGCCAATCAGCCCCAGCATTTT. Translation gives CASSIQANQPQHF. This chain joins TRBV19 and TRBJ1-5, with unresolved D. CDR1 and CDR2 (germline): LNHDA, SQIVND (reference sequence). Trimming removed 3 bases from V and 3 bases from J, with 6 bases in between. The CDR3 is 13 amino acids.